This T cell receptor beta chain was identified in a study of Ad26.COV2.S vaccination and SARS-CoV-2 variants. On the study more broadly: Dosing was one shot or two shots 56 days apart.

Sequencing was performed with immunoSEQ multiplex PCR; in TCRdb, only in-frame clones are kept and a portion is missing. The sample has about 330,000 clones, under 90% seen once. The treatment was: around 19 received Ad26.COV2.S at low or high dose, single or two shots; about five received placebo; per-sample allocation not given. Each sample was drawn 63 days after the first injection (of vaccine or placebo). Recruitment in Boston yielded a donor of adult age, 18-55 years. CDR3 length: 16 residues. V was clipped by 1 base and J by 1 base, with 10 bases between them. CDR1 is LGHNT and CDR2 is FRNRAP in the germline V gene.

The TCR originated in a person between 18 and 65 years old who received the Ad26.COV2.S COVID-19 vaccine or a placebo. The specimen was peripheral blood, collected in a trial of Ad26.COV2.S vaccine versus placebo. The chain joins TRBV12-5 to TRBJ1-4; no clear D. CDR3 nucleotide sequence: TGTGCTAGTGGTTTGGCACCGACACTAACTAATGAAAAACTGTTTTTT. Residues: CASGLAPTLTNEKLFF.